The present T cell receptor beta chain was sequenced within a study of T cell changes during pregnancy in multiple sclerosis. Profiling relied on immunoSEQ multiplex PCR, and the TCRdb table lists in-frame clones only, not all of them. Of some 67,000 clones in the sample, under 95% are singletons; the top ten hold over 1.3%. CDR1 and CDR2 (germline): SNHLY, FYNNEI. The V and J ends lost 3 bases and 7 bases respectively, with 12 bases between them. This CDR3 contains 13 residues. This TCR was sampled from a female donor with multiple sclerosis, enrolled in a pregnancy study. This rearrangement joins TRBV2 to TRBJ1-2; a weak D match, TRBD1 (6 bases). This material consisted of peripheral blood, taken after pregnancy. The CDR3 reads CASSEQGRSGYTF. In nucleotides, the CDR3 is TGTGCCAGCAGTGAGCAGGGGAGATCTGGCTACACCTTC.